This T cell receptor beta chain originates from a study of shared clonotypes between healthy human individuals. Germline CDR1 and CDR2: SGHRS and YFSETQ. The CDR3 totals 14 residues. V was cut by 2 bases and J by 3 bases, with 11 bases left in between. Sorted-subset replicate PCR reactions were performed with roughly 200 ng DNA, corresponding to 30,000 or so T cell genomes. TCRdb's copy holds only in-frame clones and misses some; the assay was immunoSEQ multiplex PCR. The sample holds under 300,000 clones, 50% to 80% seen once. Sequencing was performed on memory CD4+ T cells sorted from blood. Stated subset: CD45RA-negative fraction. This chain connects TRBV5-1 to TRBJ1-1; unclear D gene. The TCR comes from a young man in good health. The DNA for the CDR3 is TGCGCCAGCAGCTTAGGGTTTGGGGACACTGAAGCTTTCTTT. This encodes CASSLGFGDTEAFF.